By share, the clone carrying this T cell receptor (beta chain) ranks as medium-sized (0.01 to 0.1%). Clones were sequenced by immunoSEQ multiplex PCR, and TCRdb holds only the in-frame ones, with some missing. Of more than 40,000 clones listed, more than 85% were seen once; the top ten hold about 9.8%. The record originates from a study of T cell changes during pregnancy in multiple sclerosis. This CDR3 comprises 15 residues. Looked up from germline, CDR1 is MRHNA and CDR2 is SNTAGT. The V segment lost 3 bases and the J segment 3 bases; nucleotides outside the gene matches: 2. This sample comprised CD8+ T cells from peripheral blood mononuclear cells, obtained after pregnancy. The rearrangement uses TRBV6-4 and TRBJ2-3; 11 bases match TRBD2. This receptor was identified in a female donor with multiple sclerosis, enrolled in a pregnancy study. The CDR3: CASSEGTSGTDTQYF. Here the CDR3 DNA reads TGTGCCAGCAGTGAAGGGACTAGCGGAACAGATACGCAGTATTTT.